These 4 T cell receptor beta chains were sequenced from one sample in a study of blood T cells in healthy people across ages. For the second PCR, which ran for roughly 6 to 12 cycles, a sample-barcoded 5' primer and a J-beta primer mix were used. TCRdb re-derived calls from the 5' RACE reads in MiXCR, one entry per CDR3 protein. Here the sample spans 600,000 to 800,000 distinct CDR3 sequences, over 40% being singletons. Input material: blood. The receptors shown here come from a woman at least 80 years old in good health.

The CDR3: CASSPYYWSSYNEQFF. CDR3 in DNA: TGTGCCAGCAGTCCCTATTACTGGAGCTCCTACAATGAGCAGTTCTTC. V is TRBV12-3 or TRBV12-4 and J is TRBJ2-1; D unresolved. This CDR3 has 16 residues. V dropped 5 bases and J dropped 0 bases, with 14 bases sitting between them.

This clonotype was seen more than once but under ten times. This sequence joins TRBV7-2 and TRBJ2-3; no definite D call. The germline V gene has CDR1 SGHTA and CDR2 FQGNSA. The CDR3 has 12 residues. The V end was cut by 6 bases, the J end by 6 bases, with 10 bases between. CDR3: CASSLRSDTQYF. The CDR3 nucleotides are TGTGCCAGCAGTTTGAGGAGCGATACGCAGTATTTT.

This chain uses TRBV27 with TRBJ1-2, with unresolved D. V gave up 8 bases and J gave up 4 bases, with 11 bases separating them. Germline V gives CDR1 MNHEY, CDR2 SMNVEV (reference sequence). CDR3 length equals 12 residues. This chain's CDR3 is CASATAAYGYTF. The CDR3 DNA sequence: TGTGCCAGCGCCACGGCAGCCTATGGCTACACCTTC.

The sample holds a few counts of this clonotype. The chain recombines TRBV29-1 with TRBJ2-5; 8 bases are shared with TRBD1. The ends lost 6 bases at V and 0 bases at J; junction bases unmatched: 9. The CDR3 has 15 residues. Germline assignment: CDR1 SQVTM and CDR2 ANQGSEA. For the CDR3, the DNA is TGCAGCGTGGAAAGGGACAGGCTGTACCAAGAGACCCAGTACTTC. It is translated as CSVERDRLYQETQYF.